The next 24 T cell receptor beta chains were all read from a single sample in a study of vaccination effects on CD4 cells after COVID-19. Measured with immunoSEQ multiplex PCR; TCRdb has only the in-frame clones, and not every one. The sample lists around 30,000 clones, roughly two thirds seen once, with 15% to 20% in the top ten. These receptors have no known antigen. ViraFEST used viral peptide pools to expand antigen-specific CD4+ T cells before sequencing. When around nine days of culture had elapsed, CD4+ T cells were isolated. The person acquired a PCR-confirmed SARS-CoV-2 infection between March and December 2020. The source was CD4+ T cells from PBMCs cultured with SARS-CoV-2 spike peptides, collected before COVID-19 vaccination. These receptors originate from a human donor who had a prior SARS-CoV-2 infection.

The rearrangement joins TRBV10-3 to TRBJ1-2; 9 nucleotides agree with TRBD1. V gave up 5 bases and J gave up 3 bases; unmatched junction bases: 4. Germline lookup yields CDR1 ENHRY and CDR2 SYGVKD. The CDR3 covers 14 residues. CDR3 sequence reads: CAISRTGGDYGYTF. CDR3 in DNA: TGTGCCATCAGTCGTACAGGGGGCGACTATGGCTACACCTTC.

The chain has TRBV6-1 and TRBJ1-6; 9 bases match TRBD1. The CDR3 loop spans 16 amino acids. From germline, CDR1 is MNHNS and CDR2 SASEGT. J was trimmed by 7 bases and V by 4 bases; bases with no gene match: 8. The CDR3 DNA reads as TGTGCCAGCAGTGTTCAAGGACAGGGGAGCAATTCACCCCTCCACTTT. Translation: CASSVQGQGSNSPLHF.

V and J are TRBV7-2 and TRBJ1-2; the D is unclear. The length of the CDR3 is 14 residues. The V end was cut by 2 bases, the J end by 7 bases, with 14 bases between. CDR1 is SGHTA and CDR2 is FQGNSA in the germline V gene. The CDR3 DNA follows: TGTGCCAGCAGCTTACAAGGTGTGTACGGTGGCTACACCTTC. Amino acids: CASSLQGVYGGYTF.

This clone was counted only a few times. The chain has TRBV11-2 and TRBJ2-5, with 9 bases that match TRBD2. The length of the CDR3 is 17 residues. Germline V gene data show CDR1 as SGHAT and CDR2 as FQNNGV. The ends lost 1 base at V and 2 bases at J; junction bases unmatched: 8. The CDR3: CASSLGLAGTLQETQYF. In DNA form, the CDR3 reads TGTGCCAGCAGCTTAGGGCTAGCGGGGACCTTACAAGAGACCCAGTACTTC.

The J gene is TRBJ1-5, the V gene TRBV30; D gene uncertain. Germline V gene data show CDR1 as GTSNPN and CDR2 as SVGIG (reference sequence). Trimming pared 0 bases from V and 0 bases from J, leaving 6 bases between. CDR3 size: 14 residues. Written as DNA, the CDR3 is TGTGCCTGGAGTGTGCCCAATAGCAATCAGCCCCAGCATTTT. This encodes CAWSVPNSNQPQHF.

CDR3 DNA: TGTGCCAGCAGCTTGAACAGCAGTCGCTCTGGAAACACCATATATTTT. Its translation: CASSLNSSRSGNTIYF. The chain couples TRBV5-4 to TRBJ1-3; no clear D. There are 16 residues in the CDR3. Germline CDR1 SGHNT, CDR2 YYREEE (reference sequence). V lost 1 base and J lost 0, with 11 bases in between.

The DNA for the CDR3 is TGTGCCAGCAACCCTCTGAGTCTTGAAGCTTTCTTT. It is translated as CASNPLSLEAFF. V gene TRBV2 combines with J gene TRBJ1-1, with D uncertain. The germline CDR1 and CDR2 sequences are SNHLY and FYNNEI. This CDR3 spans 12 amino acids. Trimming cost V 7 bases and J 7 bases, with 13 bases left between them.

The V call is TRBV18, the J call TRBJ2-1, with TRBD1 identical over 11 bases. Germline V gene data show CDR1 as KGHSH and CDR2 as LQKENI. The CDR3 has 15 residues. V was pared by 3 bases and J by 3 bases, with 1 base of the junction left unmatched. The CDR3 coding sequence is TGTGCCAGCTCACCCGGGACAGGGGGCTACAATGAGCAGTTCTTC. Protein sequence: CASSPGTGGYNEQFF.

The CDR3 DNA reads as TGTGCCAGCGCCCACCCGAGGAGCCCAGACACAGATACGCAGTATTTT. It codes for CASAHPRSPDTDTQYF. The chain combines TRBV6-6 with TRBJ2-3; D gene ambiguous. The CDR3 is made up of 16 amino acids. The germline V gene has CDR1 MNHNY and CDR2 SVGAGI (reference sequence). Trimming took off 8 bases at V and 2 bases at J, with 20 bases between the two ends.

The V call is TRBV11-2, the J call TRBJ2-7; D gene uncertain. The germline V and J ends were trimmed by 2 bases and 5 bases, with 10 bases remaining between them. CDR1 is SGHAT, CDR2 FQNNGV, per germline. CDR3 length: 13 amino acids. The CDR3 DNA is TGTGCCAGCAGCTTACCAGGAACAGACGAGCAGTACTTC. Protein: CASSLPGTDEQYF.

The chain carries TRBV28 and TRBJ2-2, with D possibly being TRBD1 (6 bases). The CDR3 has 14 amino acids. Per germline, CDR1 MDHEN and CDR2 SYDVKM. The V and J ends lost 9 bases and 4 bases respectively, with 15 bases between them. As DNA, the CDR3 is TGTGCCAGTTATCAGGGGCAGCTCACCGGGGAGCTGTTTTTT. It is translated as CASYQGQLTGELFF.

The V gene is TRBV11-2, the J gene TRBJ2-2; D not resolved. Germline V gene data show CDR1 as SGHAT and CDR2 as FQNNGV. The V end was cut by 1 base, the J end by 2 bases, with 8 bases between. The CDR3 is made up of 15 amino acids. CDR3 protein: CASSLGFPNTGELFF. In nucleotides, the CDR3 is TGTGCCAGCAGCTTAGGGTTTCCCAACACCGGGGAGCTGTTTTTT.

The chain links TRBV6-5 to TRBJ2-3; possibly TRBD1 or TRBD2 for D (6 bases each). V was pared by 8 bases and J by 8 bases, with 14 bases between. Per germline, CDR1 MNHEY and CDR2 SVGAGI. This CDR3 is 12 amino acids long. The CDR3 nucleotides read TGTGCCAGCTTCTCGGGGGCCTTTACGCAGTATTTT. It translates to CASFSGAFTQYF.

The chain employs TRBV14 and TRBJ2-7, with a tentative D call TRBD1 (6 bases). V lost 1 base and J 2 bases, leaving 12 bases between the germline ends. Germline CDR1 is SGHDN and CDR2 is FVKESK. The CDR3 runs 15 residues. The CDR3 DNA reads as TGTGCCAGCAGCCAAGGACAGGCCGACACCTACGAGCAGTACTTC. Encoded protein: CASSQGQADTYEQYF.

V is TRBV19 and J is TRBJ2-1, with D tentatively TRBD2 (6 bases). The CDR3 loop spans 12 amino acids. Deletions cut 5 bases from V and 13 bases from J, with 15 bases between. Per the germline V gene, CDR1 is LNHDA and CDR2 is SQIVND (reference sequence). CDR3 protein: CASSPNSGTQFF. Written as DNA, the CDR3 is TGTGCCAGTAGTCCAAATAGCGGTACTCAGTTCTTC. Full variable domain (missing parts from reference TRBV19 and TRBJ2-1): DGGITQSPKYLFRKEGQNVTLSCEQNLNHDAMYWYRQDPGQGLRLIYYSQIVNDFQKGDIAEGYSVSREKKESFPLTVTSAQKNPTAFYLCASSPNSGTQFFGPGTRLTVL.

This chain uses TRBV2 with TRBJ1-1; D is perhaps TRBD1 (6 bases). V shed 5 bases and J shed 2 bases, with 12 bases lying between them. The CDR3 spans 14 residues. CDR1 and CDR2 (germline): SNHLY, FYNNEI. In nucleotides, the CDR3 is TGTGCCAGCAGTTTTGGACAGAGTAACACTGAAGCTTTCTTT. This gives the protein CASSFGQSNTEAFF. The variable domain in full, with the rest retrieved from reference TRBV2 and TRBJ1-1, is EPEVTQTPSHQVTQMGQEVILRCVPISNHLYFYWYRQILGQKVEFLVSFYNNEISEKSEIFDDQFSVERPDGSNFTLKIRSTKLEDSAMYFCASSFGQSNTEAFFGQGTRLTVV.

CDR3 residues: CASSFYYYYEQYF. The CDR3 nucleotides are TGTGCCAGCAGCTTCTATTACTACTACGAGCAGTACTTC. This rearrangement joins TRBV7-2 to TRBJ2-7, with D unresolved. With 3 bases removed from V and 3 bases from J, the gap between germline ends came to 9 bases. This CDR3 spans 13 amino acids. Germline lookup yields CDR1 SGHTA and CDR2 FQGNSA.

V gene TRBV15 combines with J gene TRBJ1-2; a possible D gene is TRBD1 (5 bases). This CDR3 spans 12 amino acids. The V and J ends lost 5 bases and 7 bases respectively, with 11 bases between them. Germline V gene lookup returns CDR1 LNHNV and CDR2 YYDKDF (reference sequence). The CDR3 reads CATSLGRGGYTF. The CDR3 DNA sequence: TGTGCCACCAGCCTTGGTAGGGGTGGCTACACCTTC.

The gene calls are TRBV7-9 and TRBJ1-1; no reliable D call. Germline CDR1 reads SEHNR; CDR2 reads FQNEAQ (reference sequence). V gave up 1 base and J gave up 6 bases, with 9 bases separating them. The CDR3 contains 13 residues. Here the CDR3 DNA reads TGTGCCAGCAGCTTAGTGGGTAGCTCTGAAGCTTTCTTT. It encodes CASSLVGSSEAFF.

This clone occurred a few times. V gene TRBV7-2 combines with J gene TRBJ2-1; 9 bases align to TRBD1. With V trimmed by 7 bases and J by 2 bases, 3 bases remained unmatched. The CDR3 has 14 residues. Germline CDR1 is SGHTA and CDR2 is FQGNSA. CDR3 bases: TGTGCCAGCACCGGGACAGGGACCTACAATGAGCAGTTCTTC. Protein: CASTGTGTYNEQFF.

This clone appeared a few times. The chain links TRBV7-2 to TRBJ2-3; D is unresolved. Germline CDR1 reads SGHTA; CDR2 reads FQGNSA. Deletions cut 3 bases from V and 2 bases from J, with 9 bases between. The CDR3 has 14 amino acids. The CDR3 spells CASSLVRATDTQYF. CDR3 bases: TGTGCCAGCAGCTTGGTACGAGCCACAGATACGCAGTATTTT.

This chain joins TRBV2 and TRBJ1-5; D unclear. CDR1 is SNHLY, CDR2 FYNNEI, per germline. V gave up 6 bases and J gave up 0 bases, with 12 bases separating them. The CDR3 consists of 15 residues. DNA of the CDR3: TGTGCCAGCAGAGGGATCCGTTATAGCAATCAGCCCCAGCATTTT. Translating gives CASRGIRYSNQPQHF.

In this sample, this clone turned up once. The gene calls are TRBV7-6 and TRBJ2-5, with 12 bases aligning to TRBD1. Germline CDR1 reads SGHVS; CDR2 reads FNYEAQ. This CDR3 comprises 17 residues. V lost 5 bases and J lost 7; bases outside the gene matches: 14. CDR3 coding DNA: TGTGCCAGCAGCCACATCCGCCGGGACAGGGGGCTTCGGACCCAGTACTTC. The encoded protein is CASSHIRRDRGLRTQYF.

The V gene is TRBV13, the J gene TRBJ2-1, with D possibly matching TRBD2 (6 bases). Deletions cut 4 bases from V and 9 bases from J, with 10 bases between. This CDR3 region has 12 residues. Germline V gene sequence: CDR1 PRHDT, CDR2 FYEKMQ (reference sequence). The DNA for the CDR3 is TGTGCCAGCAGCTCACGGGGGATTGAGCAGTTCTTC. Amino acid sequence: CASSSRGIEQFF.